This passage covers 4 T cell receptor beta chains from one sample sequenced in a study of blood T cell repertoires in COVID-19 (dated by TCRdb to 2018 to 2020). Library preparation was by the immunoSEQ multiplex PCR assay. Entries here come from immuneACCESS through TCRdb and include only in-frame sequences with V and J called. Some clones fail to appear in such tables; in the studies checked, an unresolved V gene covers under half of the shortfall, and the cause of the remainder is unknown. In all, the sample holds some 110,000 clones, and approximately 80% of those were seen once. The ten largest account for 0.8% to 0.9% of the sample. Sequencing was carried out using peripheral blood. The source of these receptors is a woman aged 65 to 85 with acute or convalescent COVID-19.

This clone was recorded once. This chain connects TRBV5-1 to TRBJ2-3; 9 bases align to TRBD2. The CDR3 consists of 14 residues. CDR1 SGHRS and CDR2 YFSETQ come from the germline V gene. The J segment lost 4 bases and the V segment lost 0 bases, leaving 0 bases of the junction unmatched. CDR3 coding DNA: TGCGCCAGCAGCTTGGGGACTAGCGCAGATACGCAGTATTTT. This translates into CASSLGTSADTQYF.

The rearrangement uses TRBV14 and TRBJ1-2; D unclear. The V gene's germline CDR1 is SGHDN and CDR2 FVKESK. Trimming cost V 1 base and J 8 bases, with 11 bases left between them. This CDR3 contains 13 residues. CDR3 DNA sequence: TGTGCCAGCAGCCAAGGTCCCCTCCGGGGCTACACCTTC. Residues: CASSQGPLRGYTF.

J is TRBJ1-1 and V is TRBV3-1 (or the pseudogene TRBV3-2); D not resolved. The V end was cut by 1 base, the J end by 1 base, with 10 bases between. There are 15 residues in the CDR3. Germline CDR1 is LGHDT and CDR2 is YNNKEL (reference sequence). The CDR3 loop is CASSQALRSNTEAFF. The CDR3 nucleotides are TGTGCCAGCAGCCAAGCTCTCCGGTCGAACACTGAAGCTTTCTTT.

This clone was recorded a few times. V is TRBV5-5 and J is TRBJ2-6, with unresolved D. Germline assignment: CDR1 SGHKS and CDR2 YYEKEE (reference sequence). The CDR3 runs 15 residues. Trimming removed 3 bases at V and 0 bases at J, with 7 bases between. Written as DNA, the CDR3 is TGTGCCAGCAGCTCCTTTTTCTCTGGGGCCAACGTCCTGACTTTC. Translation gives CASSSFFSGANVLTF.